This TCR beta chain was observed in a study of T cell repertoires in cytomegalovirus infection. On the study more broadly: Matching HLA type, along with CMV infection, was indicated by public TCR beta signatures.

MiXCR, applied by TCRdb to the reads, yields one record per CDR3 protein. The sample yields fewer than 550,000 distinct CDR3 sequences, about 25% seen once. Turning to this clonotype: What it recognizes is unknown.

Study-level results: HLA-C-restricted TCR beta clonotypes specific for CMV led the ex vivo response. CMV carriers with the relevant HLA were identified by cumulative public TCR beta family frequency.

The CDR3 loop spans 15 amino acids. The germline gives CDR1 MNHEY, CDR2 SVGEGT. V dropped 6 bases and J dropped 0 bases, with 11 bases sitting between them. This TCR was sampled from a human donor in good health (CMV status not recorded). Some clones in this sample may be carry-over from other donors' samples. The chain links TRBV6-2 or TRBV6-3 to TRBJ2-2, with a possible D match to TRBD2 (6 bases). Sequenced sample: PBMCs. In nucleotides, the CDR3 is TGTGCCAGCAGAGAGGGGACTGCGAACACCGGGGAGCTGTTTTTT. Amino acids: CASREGTANTGELFF.